The present TCR beta chain was sequenced within a study of T cells in Graves' hyperthyroidism and ophthalmopathy. Researchers amplified the TCR beta CDR3 regions from RNA transcripts. Using the HTBI primer set, a first-round RT-PCR was run on the TCR CDR3. TCRdb processed the multiplex PCR reads anew with MiXCR; each CDR3 protein has one entry. The repertoire holds 330,000 or so distinct CDR3 sequences, with approximately 19% as singletons. Germline V gives CDR1 MDHEN, CDR2 SYDVKM. This CDR3 has 15 amino acids. The V end was cut by 4 bases, the J end by 0 bases, with 13 bases between. At least ten counts were recorded for this clonotype. Ophthalmopathy cases scored 3 or more on the Clinical Activity Score and 4 or more on NOSPECS grade, with duration below 3 months. Clinical symptoms, serum thyroxine, TRAb, thyroid ultrasound and orbital computed tomography established diagnosis. From approximately 9.1 ml of fresh peripheral blood, PBMCs were isolated.

The origin of this receptor is a man aged 45-65 years with Graves' ophthalmopathy. The material sequenced was blood. The V and J genes are TRBV28 and TRBJ2-7; D call uncertain. This CDR3 is CASSSRRRSSYEQYF. CDR3 coding DNA: TGTGCCAGCAGTTCCCGACGGCGGAGCTCCTACGAGCAGTACTTC.